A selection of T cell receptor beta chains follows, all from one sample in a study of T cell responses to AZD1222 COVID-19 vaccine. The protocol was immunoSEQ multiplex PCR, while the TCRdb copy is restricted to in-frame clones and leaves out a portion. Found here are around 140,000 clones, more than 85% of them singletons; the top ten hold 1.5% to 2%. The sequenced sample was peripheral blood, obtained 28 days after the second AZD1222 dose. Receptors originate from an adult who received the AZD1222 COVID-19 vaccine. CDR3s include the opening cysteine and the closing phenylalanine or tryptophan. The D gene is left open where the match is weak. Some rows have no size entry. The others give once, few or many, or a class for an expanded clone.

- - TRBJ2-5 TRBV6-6 CASSWGLQRETQYF TGTGCCAGCAGTTGGGGGCTACAACGGGAGACCCAGTACTTC
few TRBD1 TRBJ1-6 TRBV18 CASSPSGQGGNSPLHF TGTGCCAGCTCACCTTCTGGACAGGGCGGGAATTCACCCCTCCACTTT
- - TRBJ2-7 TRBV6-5 CASSTPQGSYEQYF TGTGCCAGCAGCACACCCCAGGGTTCCTACGAGCAGTACTTC
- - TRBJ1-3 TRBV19 CASSIEGLGNTIYF TGTGCCAGTAGTATAGAGGGCTTGGGAAACACCATATATTTT
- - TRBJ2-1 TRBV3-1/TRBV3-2 CASSLPQVAEQFF TGTGCCAGCAGCCTGCCGCAAGTCGCCGAGCAGTTCTTC
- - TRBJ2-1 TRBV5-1 CASSLDGKSGYEQFF TGCGCCAGCAGCTTGGACGGAAAAAGCGGGTACGAGCAGTTCTTC
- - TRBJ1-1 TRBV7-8 CASSSQGSYMNTEAFF TGTGCCAGCAGCTCACAGGGTTCCTACATGAACACTGAAGCTTTCTTT
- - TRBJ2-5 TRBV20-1 CSARSSGTQYF TGCAGTGCTAGAAGCTCGGGGACCCAGTACTTC
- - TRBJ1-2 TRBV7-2 CASSLARLNYGYTF TGTGCCAGCAGCTTAGCCCGGCTGAACTATGGCTACACCTTC
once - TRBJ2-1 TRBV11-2 CASTPSGNEQFF TGTGCCAGCACCCCATCGGGAAATGAGCAGTTCTTC
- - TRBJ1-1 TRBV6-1 CASSEVGESKAFF TGTGCCAGCAGTGAAGTCGGAGAGTCTAAAGCTTTCTTT
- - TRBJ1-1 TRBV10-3 CAISIDRTPGNTEAFF TGTGCCATCAGTATAGACAGGACCCCTGGGAACACTGAAGCTTTCTTT
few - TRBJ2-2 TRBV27 CASSFDFRPDLGSGELFF TGTGCCAGCAGTTTTGACTTTCGCCCTGACCTGGGTTCTGGGGAGCTGTTTTTT
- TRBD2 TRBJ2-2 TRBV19 CASSQGLAGIENTGELFF TGTGCCAGTAGTCAGGGACTAGCGGGAATTGAGAACACCGGGGAGCTGTTTTTT
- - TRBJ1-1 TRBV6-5 CASRAGQRNTEAFF TGTGCCAGCAGGGCGGGACAACGGAACACTGAAGCTTTCTTT
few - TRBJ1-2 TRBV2 CASSIRQEDYGYTF TGTGCCAGCAGTATCCGGCAGGAGGACTATGGCTACACCTTC
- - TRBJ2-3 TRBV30 CAWRDSGTDTQYF TGTGCCTGGAGGGATTCAGGCACAGATACGCAGTATTTT
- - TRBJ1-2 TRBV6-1 CASSEAPGPNYGYTF TGTGCCAGCAGTGAAGCCCCAGGCCCTAACTATGGCTACACCTTC
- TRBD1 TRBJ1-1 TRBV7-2 CASSFFGTGGDEAFF TGTGCCAGCAGCTTCTTCGGGACAGGGGGGGATGAAGCTTTCTTT
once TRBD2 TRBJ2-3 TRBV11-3 CASSSPSGTYEDTQYF TGTGCCAGCAGCTCTCCGAGCGGGACCTACGAAGATACGCAGTATTTT
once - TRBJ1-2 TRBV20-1 CSAGTNYGYTF TGCAGTGCTGGGACCAACTATGGCTACACCTTC
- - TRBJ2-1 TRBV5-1 CASSLTLQVAYNEQFF TGCGCCAGCAGCCTAACGCTACAGGTCGCCTACAATGAGCAGTTCTTC
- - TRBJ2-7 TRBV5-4 CASSLGAGSSSYEQYF TGTGCCAGCAGCTTGGGTGCAGGGTCAAGCTCCTACGAGCAGTACTTC
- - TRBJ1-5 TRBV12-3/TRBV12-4 CASSLQLNQPQHF TGTGCCAGCAGCCTCCAGCTAAATCAGCCCCAGCATTTT
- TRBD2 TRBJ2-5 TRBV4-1 CASSPGTSGGNRETQYF TGCGCCAGCAGCCCGGGGACTAGCGGGGGCAACCGGGAGACCCAGTACTTC
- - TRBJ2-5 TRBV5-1 CASSFDVRGLQNQETQYF TGCGCCAGCAGCTTTGACGTCAGGGGCCTACAAAACCAAGAGACCCAGTACTTC
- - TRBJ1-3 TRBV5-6 CASSLVGGSGNTIYF TGTGCCAGCAGCTTGGTCGGGGGGTCTGGAAACACCATATATTTT
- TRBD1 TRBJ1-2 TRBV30 CAWSKTGVANYGYTF TGTGCCTGGAGTAAAACAGGGGTAGCTAACTATGGCTACACCTTC
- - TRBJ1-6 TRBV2 CASSVQGVSSPLHF TGTGCCAGCAGTGTACAGGGAGTTAGCTCACCCCTCCACTTT
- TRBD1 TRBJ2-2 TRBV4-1 CASSVGQQVTGELFF TGCGCCAGCAGCGTGGGACAGCAAGTCACCGGGGAGCTGTTTTTT
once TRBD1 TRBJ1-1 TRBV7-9 CASSGTGASYTEAFF TGTGCCAGCAGCGGGACAGGGGCATCGTACACTGAAGCTTTCTTT
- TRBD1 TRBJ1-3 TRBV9 CASSNSGQDRVTIYF TGTGCCAGCAGCAATTCGGGACAGGATCGGGTCACCATATATTTT
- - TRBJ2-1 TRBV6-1 CASSESAVWDEQFF TGTGCCAGCAGTGAATCAGCGGTTTGGGATGAGCAGTTCTTC
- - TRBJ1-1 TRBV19 CASSGDGRSTEAFF TGTGCCAGTAGTGGAGACGGCAGAAGTACTGAAGCTTTCTTT
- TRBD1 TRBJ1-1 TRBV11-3 CASSFWTGGNTEAFF TGTGCCAGCAGCTTCTGGACAGGGGGGAACACTGAAGCTTTCTTT
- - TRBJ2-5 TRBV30 CAWSQETQYF TGTGCCTGGAGTCAAGAGACCCAGTACTTC
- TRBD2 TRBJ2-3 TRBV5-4 CASRVAGGPLTTQYF TGTGCCAGCAGGGTAGCGGGGGGGCCGTTGACTACGCAGTATTTT
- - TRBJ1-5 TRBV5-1 CASSLDGNQPQHF TGCGCCAGCAGCTTGGACGGCAATCAGCCCCAGCATTTT
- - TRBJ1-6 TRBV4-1 CASSVDQLYNSPLHF TGCGCCAGCAGCGTGGATCAGCTCTATAATTCACCCCTCCACTTT
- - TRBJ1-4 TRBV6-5 CASSYDRFVKKLFF TGTGCCAGCAGTTACGACAGGTTCGTGAAAAAACTGTTTTTT
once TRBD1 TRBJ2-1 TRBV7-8 CASSSGPHDRGNEQFF TGTGCCAGCAGCTCAGGTCCCCATGACAGGGGTAATGAGCAGTTCTTC
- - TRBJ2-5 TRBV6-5 CATSRDRQKTQYF TGTGCCACCTCCCGGGACCGCCAGAAGACCCAGTACTTC
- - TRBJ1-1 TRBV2 CASSPPPGGALGTEAFF TGTGCCAGCAGTCCCCCGCCGGGGGGCGCTTTAGGCACTGAAGCTTTCTTT
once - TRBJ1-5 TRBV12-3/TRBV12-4 CASSSGSAQHF TGTGCCAGCAGTTCGGGGTCCGCCCAGCATTTT
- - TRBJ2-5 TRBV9 CASSVAPLAGETQYF TGTGCCAGCAGCGTAGCCCCCCTAGCTGGAGAGACCCAGTACTTC
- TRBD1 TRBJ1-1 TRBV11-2 CASSWFGTGGTEAFF TGTGCCAGCAGCTGGTTTGGGACAGGGGGGACTGAAGCTTTCTTT
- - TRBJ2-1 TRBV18 CASSHPDLATGYEQFF TGTGCCAGCTCCCACCCAGACCTAGCGACGGGCTATGAGCAGTTCTTC
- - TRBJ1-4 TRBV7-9 CASSLGPATNEKLFF TGTGCCAGCAGCTTAGGGCCCGCAACTAATGAAAAACTGTTTTTT
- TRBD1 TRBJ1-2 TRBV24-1 CATQGESYGYTF TGTGCCACCCAGGGGGAAAGCTATGGCTACACCTTC
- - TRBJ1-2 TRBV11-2 CASSLVGRNYGYTF TGTGCCAGCAGCTTAGTCGGCCGTAACTATGGCTACACCTTC
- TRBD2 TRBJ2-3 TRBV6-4 CASSDSRGVTTDTQYF TGTGCCAGCAGTGACTCACGGGGGGTCACCACAGATACGCAGTATTTT